Following are 29 T cell receptor beta chains from one sample sequenced in a study of vaccination and CD4 T cells after COVID-19. Cultured CD4+ T cells had their DNA profiled by the Oncomine TCR Beta short-read assay. TCRdb reanalysed the PCR reads using MiXCR and keeps one entry per CDR3 protein. This table holds about 17,000 distinct CDR3 sequences, about 42% found once. These receptors have no identified antigens. Specified treatment: approximately nine-day PBMC culture with coronavirus spike peptide pools or control peptides (ViraFEST assay). This specimen was CD4+ T cells from blood, cultured in vitro, taken before SARS-CoV-2 vaccination. Every receptor here comes from a human donor who received a COVID-19 vaccine.

This clonotype has more than one count but fewer than ten. V and J are TRBV20-1 and TRBJ2-1, with 8 positions matching TRBD1. CDR1 and CDR2 (germline): DFQATT, SNEGSKA (reference sequence). Losses at the gene ends were 5 bases for V and 5 bases for J; bases not matched to a gene: 8. The CDR3 is 14 amino acids. The CDR3 sequence is CSAGYGTGDNEQFF. CDR3 in DNA: TGCAGTGCTGGTTACGGGACAGGAGACAATGAGCAGTTCTTC.

V usage is TRBV23-1 and J usage is TRBJ1-2, with TRBD1 as a possible D gene (5 bases). TRBV23-1 is sorted into the ORF group, with uncertain function. The germline V and J ends were trimmed by 2 bases and 4 bases, with 14 bases remaining between them. The CDR3 is 15 residues long. This CDR3 is CASSQSGDGIYGYTF. The CDR3 DNA reads TGCGCCAGCAGTCAAAGCGGGGACGGAATCTATGGCTACACCTTC.

V is TRBV2 and J is TRBJ1-1; 8 bases align to TRBD1. The CDR3 runs 16 residues. Germline V gene sequence: CDR1 SNHLY, CDR2 FYNNEI. J gave up 0 bases and V 8 bases, and 11 bases lay outside the gene matches. CDR3 bases: TGTGCCAGCTTCCAAGGACAGGGTAACATGAACACTGAAGCTTTCTTT. Translating it yields CASFQGQGNMNTEAFF. Filled out from reference TRBV2 and TRBJ1-1, the complete variable domain reads EPEVTQTPSHQVTQMGQEVILRCVPISNHLYFYWYRQILGQKVEFLVSFYNNEISEKSEIFDDQFSVERPDGSNFTLKIRSTKLEDSAMYFCASFQGQGNMNTEAFFGQGTRLTVV.

This chain joins TRBV7-4 and TRBJ1-3, with 9 nucleotides matching TRBD1. The V gene's germline CDR1 is SGHVT and CDR2 SQSDAQ. V was clipped by 5 bases and J by 4 bases; unmatched bases: 9. This CDR3 has 16 amino acids. The CDR3 loop reads CASSVGYRGQGNTIYF. The CDR3 nucleotides are TGTGCCAGCAGCGTAGGGTACAGGGGGCAGGGAAACACCATATATTTT.

V is TRBV7-2 and J is TRBJ1-5; a possible D gene is TRBD1 (6 bases). This CDR3 is 18 amino acids long. V shed 3 bases and J shed 0 bases, with 18 bases lying between them. CDR1 and CDR2 from the germline V gene are SGHTA and FQGNSA. The CDR3 sequence: CASSLTGFNPYSNQPQHF. The CDR3 nucleotides read TGTGCCAGCAGCTTGACAGGTTTCAATCCATATAGCAATCAGCCCCAGCATTTT.

This clonotype came up once. This chain joins TRBV19 and TRBJ2-3, with D possibly matching TRBD2 (6 bases). This CDR3 is built from 11 residues. Trimming cost V 9 bases and J 11 bases, with 15 bases left between them. From germline, CDR1 is LNHDA and CDR2 SQIVND (reference sequence). In DNA form, the CDR3 reads TGTGCCAGCGATACGCGGGACTTGCAGTATTTT. Translation: CASDTRDLQYF.

This clonotype was seen a handful of times. The chain carries TRBV24-1 and TRBJ1-1; weak D call: TRBD1 (6 bases). Germline assignment: CDR1 KGHDR and CDR2 SFDVKD. CDR3 length: 14 residues. V lost 3 bases and J lost 4, with 11 bases in between. In nucleotides, the CDR3 is TGTGCCACCAGTGATGGGGGGACAAGCACTGAAGCTTTCTTT. Translated, it gives CATSDGGTSTEAFF.

This chain connects TRBV6-1 to TRBJ2-7; D may be TRBD1 (6 bases). Germline loops: CDR1 MNHNS, CDR2 SASEGT. V shed 7 bases and J shed 0 bases, with 13 bases lying between them. The CDR3 is 14 residues long. The CDR3 reads CASKVQGNSYEQYF. CDR3 in DNA: TGTGCCAGCAAGGTCCAGGGGAACTCCTACGAGCAGTACTTC.

The count of this clonotype is one. V usage is TRBV12-3 or TRBV12-4 and J usage is TRBJ2-5; maybe TRBD1 (5 bases). The CDR3 runs to 15 residues. V was shortened by 1 base and J by 2 bases, with 11 bases between the two germline ends. CDR3 bases: TGTGCCAGCAGTTTAGGTGGGGCCCTGCAAGAGACCCAGTACTTC. Translated, it gives CASSLGGALQETQYF.

The chain employs TRBV19 and TRBJ1-2, with TRBD1 identical over 10 bases. Unmatched junction bases numbered 3, after V lost 5 bases and J lost 3 bases. Germline values: CDR1 LNHDA, CDR2 SQIVND (reference sequence). The CDR3 contains 14 residues. The chain's CDR3 is CASSPTGGYYGYTF. DNA of the CDR3: TGTGCCAGTAGTCCGACAGGGGGCTACTATGGCTACACCTTC.

This clonotype has only a few counts. The genes are TRBV7-8 and TRBJ1-6; 7 bases line up with TRBD1. V dropped 1 base and J dropped 10; count of bases not matched to a gene: 7. CDR1 is SGHVS and CDR2 is FQNEAQ in the germline V gene. The CDR3 is 15 residues long. CDR3 amino acids: CASSLGQGVQSPLHF. The CDR3 nucleotides are TGTGCCAGCAGCTTAGGCCAGGGGGTGCAATCACCCCTCCACTTT.

The J gene is TRBJ2-7, the V gene TRBV10-3; 7 nucleotides match TRBD1. Germline V gene lookup returns CDR1 ENHRY and CDR2 SYGVKD. V dropped 2 bases and J dropped 6; count of bases not matched to a gene: 4. The CDR3 has 13 residues. The chain's CDR3 is CAISEGDSLEQYF. CDR3 nucleotide sequence: TGTGCCATCAGTGAGGGGGACAGCCTCGAGCAGTACTTC.

In this sample, this clonotype is medium-sized. The J gene is TRBJ2-2, the V gene TRBV20-1; 7 bases map to TRBD1. With V trimmed by 3 bases and J by 2 bases, 9 bases remained unmatched. Germline V gene lookup returns CDR1 DFQATT and CDR2 SNEGSKA (reference sequence). There are 16 residues in the CDR3. CDR3 in amino acids: CSARESGTDNTGELFF. The CDR3 DNA reads TGCAGTGCTAGGGAGAGTGGGACAGACAACACCGGGGAGCTGTTTTTT.

The chain joins TRBV11-2 to TRBJ1-3; no definite D call. The V gene's germline CDR1 is SGHAT and CDR2 FQNNGV. Trimming stripped 5 bases from V and 4 bases from J, with 12 bases between. CDR3 length: 14 residues. The CDR3 DNA follows: TGTGCCAGCAGCGAGAGGCTTCAGGGAAACACCATATATTTT. This encodes CASSERLQGNTIYF.

The J gene is TRBJ2-7, the V gene TRBV4-1; 10 bases align to TRBD1. Germline V gene lookup returns CDR1 MGHRA and CDR2 YSYEKL. V shed 4 bases and J 0 bases; nucleotides not matched to a gene: 9. This CDR3 has 17 residues. This CDR3 is CASSLQPGTGVSYEQYF. The DNA of the CDR3 is TGCGCCAGCAGCCTCCAGCCCGGGACAGGGGTCTCCTACGAGCAGTACTTC.

This clonotype is medium-sized. This chain connects TRBV20-1 to TRBJ2-5; TRBD2 matches at 9 bases. The CDR3 length is 17 residues. Germline V CDR1 and CDR2: DFQATT, SNEGSKA (reference sequence). V was clipped by 0 bases and J by 5 bases; unmatched bases: 13. The CDR3 loop reads CSAREPLGGGALETQYF. CDR3 sequence (DNA): TGCAGTGCTAGAGAACCCTTAGGCGGGGGGGCCTTGGAGACCCAGTACTTC.

This clonotype was detected a few times. The genes are TRBV2 and TRBJ2-3; D is perhaps TRBD1 or TRBD2 (5 bases each). V was pared by 4 bases and J by 4 bases, with 12 bases between. CDR3 length: 14 residues. Per germline, CDR1 SNHLY and CDR2 FYNNEI. The CDR3 spells CASSVGTASDTQYF. The CDR3 region has the DNA TGTGCCAGCAGTGTAGGGACCGCCTCAGATACGCAGTATTTT.

This clonotype has a handful of counts. This chain uses TRBV20-1 with TRBJ2-5; D not certain. CDR1 DFQATT and CDR2 SNEGSKA come from the germline V gene (reference sequence). Trimming removed 6 bases from V and 3 bases from J, with 5 bases in between. The length of the CDR3 is 10 residues. The CDR3 coding sequence is TGCAGTGCGAACAAAGAGACCCAGTACTTC. Its protein product is CSANKETQYF.

This clonotype was found a few times. The rearrangement links TRBV19 to TRBJ1-5; D gene uncertain. Trimming stripped 8 bases from V and 6 bases from J, with 17 bases between. The CDR3 length is 14 residues. Looked up from germline, CDR1 is LNHDA and CDR2 is SQIVND (reference sequence). CDR3 nucleotide sequence: TGTGCCAGTGGCGCCTCCGATACTAGTCAGCCCCAGCATTTT. Its protein product is CASGASDTSQPQHF.

The rearrangement links TRBV5-8 to TRBJ1-5; D might be TRBD1 (5 bases). Trimming cost V 3 bases and J 9 bases, with 13 bases left between them. There are 13 residues in the CDR3. Germline assignment: CDR1 SGHTS and CDR2 YDEGEE. The CDR3, as DNA: TGTGCCAGCAGCTGGACAATCCGCGGGCCCCAGCATTTT. Protein: CASSWTIRGPQHF. The whole variable domain, filled in from reference TRBV5-8 and TRBJ1-5, reads EAGVTQSPTHLIKTRGQQATLRCSPISGHTSVYWYQQALGLGLQFLLWYDEGEERNRGNFPPRFSGRQFPNYSSELNVNALELEDSALYLCASSWTIRGPQHFGDGTRLSIL.

This clonotype was seen a few times. The chain combines TRBV7-9 with TRBJ2-4, with TRBD2 matching over 14 bases. This CDR3 comprises 18 residues. Germline CDR1 and CDR2: SEHNR and FQNEAQ (reference sequence). J lost 0 bases, V lost 4 bases, and 5 bases had no gene match. The CDR3 loop is CASSSGLAGGLAKNIQYF. In DNA, the CDR3 is TGTGCCAGCAGCTCAGGACTAGCGGGGGGTCTAGCCAAAAACATTCAGTACTTC.

This rearrangement joins TRBV6-1 to TRBJ2-2; unclear D gene. Germline V lookup: CDR1 MNHNS, CDR2 SASEGT. The germline V and J ends were trimmed by 8 bases and 5 bases, with 15 bases remaining between them. This CDR3 is built from 14 residues. CDR3 coding DNA: TGTGCCAGCGGGTGGCTTTCCGCGACCGGGGAGCTGTTTTTT. Protein: CASGWLSATGELFF.

This clonotype was observed a handful of times. V and J are TRBV7-9 and TRBJ2-3; no clear D gene. Looked up from germline, CDR1 is SEHNR and CDR2 is FQNEAQ (reference sequence). The V gene lost 0 bases and the J gene lost 0 bases, with 19 bases spanning the gap. This CDR3 spans 19 amino acids. CDR3 amino acids: CASSLARINRLLSTDTQYF. The CDR3 DNA sequence: TGTGCCAGCAGCTTAGCGCGGATTAACAGATTACTTAGCACAGATACGCAGTATTTT.

This clonotype was detected only once. The rearrangement uses TRBV11-2 and TRBJ2-5, with D maybe TRBD2 (6 bases). Trimming cost V 5 bases and J 4 bases, with 20 bases left between them. Per germline, CDR1 SGHAT and CDR2 FQNNGV. The CDR3 loop spans 16 amino acids. The CDR3 loop reads CASSPTSRLVRETQYF. DNA of the CDR3: TGTGCCAGCAGCCCGACCTCACGACTAGTCCGAGAGACCCAGTACTTC. Complete variable domain (other parts from reference TRBV11-2 and TRBJ2-5): EAGVAQSPRYKIIEKRQSVAFWCNPISGHATLYWYQQILGQGPKLLIQFQNNGVVDDSQLPKDRFSAERLKGVDSTLKIQPAKLEDSAVYLCASSPTSRLVRETQYFGPGTRLLVL.

CDR3 coding DNA: TGTGCCAGCAGCCCGAGGACAGGGGGCACTGAAGCTTTCTTT. This sequence encodes CASSPRTGGTEAFF. The chain is built from TRBV7-2 and TRBJ1-1; 10 bases are shared with TRBD1. This CDR3 is built from 14 residues. Trimming took 5 bases from V and 4 from J; bases not matched to a gene: 4. Germline assignment: CDR1 SGHTA and CDR2 FQGNSA.

This chain connects TRBV24-1 to TRBJ2-1; 8 bases are shared with TRBD1. Looked up from germline, CDR1 is KGHDR and CDR2 is SFDVKD. CDR3 length equals 17 residues. The ends lost 1 base at V and 5 bases at J; junction bases unmatched: 9. For the CDR3, the DNA is TGTGCCACCAGTGATTTCCGCGGACAGGGAGGACACAATGAGCAGTTCTTC. Translation: CATSDFRGQGGHNEQFF.

This chain joins TRBV7-9 and TRBJ2-1, with 8 bases lining up with TRBD2. The CDR3 spans 17 residues. From germline, CDR1 is SEHNR and CDR2 FQNEAQ (reference sequence). V trimming: 3 bases; J trimming: 5 bases; junction bases outside the gene matches: 12. The CDR3 loop is CASSFASRRGGNNEQFF. DNA of the CDR3: TGTGCCAGCAGCTTCGCCTCTAGACGGGGGGGAAACAATGAGCAGTTCTTC.

A few counts support this clonotype. V and J are TRBV30 and TRBJ1-6; possibly TRBD1 for D (5 bases). The V gene lost 2 bases and the J gene lost 8 bases, with 16 bases spanning the gap. The CDR3 covers 15 residues. The germline CDR1 and CDR2 sequences are GTSNPN and SVGIG (reference sequence). CDR3: CAWSTPRVGHSPLHF. The CDR3 nucleotides read TGTGCCTGGAGTACCCCCCGGGTGGGGCATTCACCCCTCCACTTT.

In its sample, this clonotype was seen once. This chain uses TRBV19 with TRBJ1-5; D possibly corresponds to TRBD1 (5 bases). The J call could be wrong; TRBJ2-3 is a better fit for the DNA end. The CDR3 contains 16 residues. Germline V CDR1 and CDR2: LNHDA, SQIVND (reference sequence). In nucleotides, the CDR3 is TGTGCCAGTAGTCCACAACAGGATTTGGCGATCGAGCCCCAGTATTTT. Translated, it gives CASSPQQDLAIEPQYF.